The clone carrying this T cell receptor beta chain was found many times. Its antigen is undetermined. The source material, RNA transcripts, was used to amplify TCR beta CDR3 regions. The HTBI primer set was used in a first-round RT-PCR of the TCR CDR3. TCRdb recomputed calls from the multiplex PCR reads with MiXCR, one row per CDR3 protein. The repertoire includes 600,000 or so distinct CDR3 sequences, about 43% of them detected once, and roughly 8.2% sits in the top ten. This record comes from a study of T cells in Graves' hyperthyroidism and ophthalmopathy. Findings and caveats of the study: In blood, most of the thyroid clonotypes expanded above 0.001 were also present.

V was cut by 11 bases and J by 3 bases, with 17 bases left in between. Looked up from germline, CDR1 is SNHLY and CDR2 is FYNNEI. The CDR3 totals 13 residues. The origin of this receptor is a woman between 18 and 29 years old with Graves' hyperthyroidism. The sequenced sample was peripheral blood or thyroid tissue (not recorded which). The chain recombines TRBV2 with TRBJ2-7; possible D gene TRBD1, 6 bases. The DNA for the CDR3 is TGTGCCTTGCTAGAGGACAGTTACTACGAGCAGTACTTC. Translated: CALLEDSYYEQYF.